A selection of T cell receptor beta chains follows, all from one sample in a study of patients and donors after allogeneic stem cell transplantation. TCRdb reanalysed the RT-PCR reads using MiXCR and keeps one entry per CDR3 protein. The sample gives fewer than 75,000 distinct CDR3 sequences, around 27% of which show up once; 26% is in the top ten. The sample consisted of blood, either unsorted or a sorted T cell fraction (not recorded which). Source of these receptors: a human donor who was either an allogeneic HSCT recipient or a stem cell or donor lymphocyte infusion donor (not recorded which). It is not recorded whose cells these are; they may come from a transplant donor. CDR3s include the opening cysteine and the closing phenylalanine or tryptophan. The D gene is left open where the match is weak. Rows may omit the clone size; those that give it use once, few, many or a size class.

TRBJ2-1,TRBV27,-,TRBD1,TGTGCCAGCAGTTTCCGGACAGGGAACGGGGAGCAGTTCTTC,CASSFRTGNGEQFF
TRBJ2-3,TRBV7-6,-,-,TGTGCCAGCAGCTTAGTCAGGAGCACAGATACGCAGTATTTT,CASSLVRSTDTQYF
TRBJ2-7,TRBV20-1,-,TRBD2,TGCAGTGCTAGGGGGACTAGGCTGTACGAGCAGTACTTC,CSARGTRLYEQYF
TRBJ1-6,TRBV7-2,few,-,TGTGCCAGCAGCTTAGTTTGGCAGCATTCACCCCTCCACTTT,CASSLVWQHSPLHF
TRBJ1-2,TRBV29-1,few,-,TGCAGCGCCGAGACCGAGAGAATCTATGGCTACACCTTC,CSAETERIYGYTF
TRBJ1-2,TRBV9,-,-,TGTGCCAGCAGCCGGGAGAACTATGGCTACACCTTC,CASSRENYGYTF
TRBJ2-7,TRBV6-5,-,TRBD1,TGTGCCAGCAGTTCAACCGGGACAGGGGGATACGAGCAGTACTTC,CASSSTGTGGYEQYF
TRBJ2-7,TRBV6-1,-,-,TGTGCCAGCAGTGAAGGGTCGTGGTTGTACTTC,CASSEGSWLYF
TRBJ2-1,TRBV15,-,-,TGTGCCACCAGCAGAGGTTACAATGAGCAGTTCTTC,CATSRGYNEQFF
TRBJ2-1,TRBV11-3,few,-,TGTGCCAGCAGCTTGGGCCGTCTTGAGCAGTTCTTC,CASSLGRLEQFF
TRBJ2-1,TRBV5-5,-,-,TGTGCCAGCAGCTTGGGACAGAAATATGAGCAGTTCTTC,CASSLGQKYEQFF
TRBJ2-1,TRBV30,-,TRBD2,TGTGCCTGGAATGCCGGGGCTAGCGGGGTCCAGCAGTTCTTC,CAWNAGASGVQQFF
TRBJ2-1,TRBV5-1,few,TRBD1,TGCGCCAGCCGCGAGGGGGCGCTCTCCTACAATGAGCAGTTCTTC,CASREGALSYNEQFF
TRBJ2-7,TRBV14,-,-,TGTGCCAGCAGCCATACAGGGCCGACCTACGAGCAGTACTTC,CASSHTGPTYEQYF
TRBJ1-2,TRBV9,few,-,TGTGCCAGCAGCGCATCAGGGGCGGCTGGCTACACCTTC,CASSASGAAGYTF
TRBJ1-2,TRBV7-2,few,-,TGTGCCAGCAGCTCGGATGCCAAATTCAGGGTTTCCTTC,CASSSDAKFRVSF
TRBJ2-1,TRBV4-3,few,-,TGCGCCAGCAGCCATGTCCGGGACTCGAACTCCTACAATGAGCAGTTCTTC,CASSHVRDSNSYNEQFF
TRBJ1-1,TRBV24-1,few,-,TGTGCCACCAGTGATAGTGTGAACACTGAAGCTTTCTTT,CATSDSVNTEAFF
TRBJ1-5,TRBV6-1,few,-,TGTGCCAGCAGGCCTCTACAGGGTAGGAGCAATCAGCCCCAGCATTTT,CASRPLQGRSNQPQHF
TRBJ1-5,TRBV4-1,many,TRBD1,TGCGCCAGCAGCCAGTTGGGACAGGGAAGTAACCAGCCCCAGCATTTT,CASSQLGQGSNQPQHF
TRBJ1-5,TRBV19,few,-,TGTGCCAGTAGTAACAGCTATAGCAATCAGCCCCAGCATTTT,CASSNSYSNQPQHF
TRBJ1-6,TRBV5-6,-,-,TGTGCCAGCAGCTTAATACAGCGGGGTAATTCACCCCTCCACTTT,CASSLIQRGNSPLHF
TRBJ1-1,TRBV12-5,few,-,TGTGCTAGTGGTCAGGGCCACACTGAAGCTTTCTTT,CASGQGHTEAFF
TRBJ2-7,TRBV20-1,few,-,TGCAGTGCTTGGGGGACTGCGCCCTACGAGCAGTACTTC,CSAWGTAPYEQYF
TRBJ1-5,TRBV12-2,-,-,TGTGCAAGTCGCTTAAGCCGGGACAGGTCCAATCAGCCCCAGCATTTT,CASRLSRDRSNQPQHF
TRBJ2-3,TRBV20-1,-,-,TGCAGTGAGGCGCCCCTATGGGGCACAGATACGCAGTATTTT,CSEAPLWGTDTQYF
TRBJ2-3,TRBV7-9,few,-,TGTGCCAGTGGAGCGACAGGGAGGAGGGCAGATACGCAGTATTTT,CASGATGRRADTQYF
TRBJ1-2,TRBV5-5,-,TRBD1,TGTGCCAGCAGCCCAAGACCCCTGGGACAGGGAAGGTATGGCTACACCTTC,CASSPRPLGQGRYGYTF
TRBJ1-1,TRBV11-3,few,-,TGTGCCACCGAGCGGGGAGAGGACACTGAAGCTTTCTTT,CATERGEDTEAFF
TRBJ2-2,TRBV5-4,-,TRBD2,TGTGCCAGCAGCTTGGCTTGGCTAGCGGGAGTTACCGGGGAGCTGTTTTTT,CASSLAWLAGVTGELFF